The present T cell receptor (beta chain) was sequenced within a study of T cell clones after liver transplantation. Only in-frame clones appear in the TCRdb table, and some are missing; sequencing was by immunoSEQ multiplex PCR. The repertoire has 50,000 to 60,000 clones, roughly 70% of them found once; the top ten carry around 2.8%. The sequence came from a human patient who received a liver transplant. Some T cells may be supplied by the graft donor. The sample in question was CD4+ T cells from blood, obtained at the approximately 15-month timepoint.

The CDR3 region has the DNA TGTGCCTGGAGTGTTTTACAGGGAAATTCACCCCTCCACTTT. This encodes CAWSVLQGNSPLHF. V and J are TRBV30 and TRBJ1-6; a weak D match, TRBD1 (6 bases). The V and J ends lost 0 bases and 7 bases respectively, with 10 bases between them. The germline gives CDR1 GTSNPN, CDR2 SVGIG (reference sequence). The CDR3 covers 14 residues.